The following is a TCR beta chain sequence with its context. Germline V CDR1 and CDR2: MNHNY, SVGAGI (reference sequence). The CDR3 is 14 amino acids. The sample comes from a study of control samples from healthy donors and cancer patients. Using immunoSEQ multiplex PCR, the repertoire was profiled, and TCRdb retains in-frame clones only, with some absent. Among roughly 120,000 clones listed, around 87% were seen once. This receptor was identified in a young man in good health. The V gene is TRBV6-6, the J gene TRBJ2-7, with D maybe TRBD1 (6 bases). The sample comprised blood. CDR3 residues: CASSTTGSSSEQYV. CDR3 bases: TGTGCCAGCAGTACAACAGGGTCCTCCTCCGAGCAGTACGTC.